This T cell receptor beta chain was documented in a study of blood T cell repertoires in COVID-19. Study-wide context: Samples representing acute and convalescent COVID-19 were sourced from the United States, Italy and Spain.

The authors' processing: The assay estimated nucleated cells by amplifying reference gene primers. Here immunoSEQ multiplex PCR was the method, and the copy in TCRdb shows in-frame clones only, minus some. V, J and clone size reflect that table, while D and trimming were determined from the DNA. This table holds about 99,000 clones, 81% found once. Seattle cases were enrolled at active infection and followed longitudinally. The CDR3 is 16 residues long. Looked up from germline, CDR1 is SGHTA and CDR2 is FQGTGA. The V and J ends lost 2 bases and 6 bases, in that order; junction bases with no gene match: 6.

The V and J genes are TRBV7-3 and TRBJ2-1, with TRBD2 matching 11 bases. Material for sequencing was peripheral blood. The TCR sequence derives from a man aged 80 or over with COVID-19, enrolled during active disease. CDR3 region: CASSLSASGGPNEQFF. As DNA, the CDR3 is TGTGCCAGCAGCTTATCGGCTAGCGGGGGGCCCAATGAGCAGTTCTTC. Full variable domain (missing parts from reference TRBV7-3 and TRBJ2-1): GAGVSQTPSNKVTEKGKYVELRCDPISGHTALYWYRQSLGQGPEFLIYFQGTGAADDSGLPNDRFFAVRPEGSVSTLKIQRTERGDSAVYLCASSLSASGGPNEQFFGPGTRLTVL.